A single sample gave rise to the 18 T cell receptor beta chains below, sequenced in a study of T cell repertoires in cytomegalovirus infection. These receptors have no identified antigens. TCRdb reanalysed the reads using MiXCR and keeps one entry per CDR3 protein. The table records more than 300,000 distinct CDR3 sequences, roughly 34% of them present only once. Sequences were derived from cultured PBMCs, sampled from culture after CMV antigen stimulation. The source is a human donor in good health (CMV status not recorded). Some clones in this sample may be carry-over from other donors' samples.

CDR3 protein: CASSPLTGRGENTEAFF. The CDR3 nucleotides read TGTGCCAGCAGCCCACTGACGGGGAGGGGCGAGAACACTGAAGCTTTCTTT. The chain combines TRBV7-6 with TRBJ1-1, with D possibly TRBD1 on 5 matching bases. V lost 5 bases and J 1 base, leaving 20 bases between the germline ends. The CDR3 contains 17 residues. Germline CDR1 is SGHVS and CDR2 is FNYEAQ.

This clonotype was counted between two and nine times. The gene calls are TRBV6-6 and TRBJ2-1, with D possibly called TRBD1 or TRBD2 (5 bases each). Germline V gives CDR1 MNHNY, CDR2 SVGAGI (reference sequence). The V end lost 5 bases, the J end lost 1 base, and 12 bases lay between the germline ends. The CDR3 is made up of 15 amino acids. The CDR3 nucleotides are TGTGCCAGCAGTGTCCGGGACCAATCCTACAATGAGCAGTTCTTC. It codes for CASSVRDQSYNEQFF.

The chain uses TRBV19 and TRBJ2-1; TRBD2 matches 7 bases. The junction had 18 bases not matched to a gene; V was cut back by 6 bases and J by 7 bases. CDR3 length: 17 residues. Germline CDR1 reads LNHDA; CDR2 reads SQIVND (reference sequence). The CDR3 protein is CASRRKEAGRGRNEQFF. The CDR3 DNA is TGTGCCAGTAGGCGAAAGGAAGCGGGACGGGGCCGAAATGAGCAGTTCTTC.

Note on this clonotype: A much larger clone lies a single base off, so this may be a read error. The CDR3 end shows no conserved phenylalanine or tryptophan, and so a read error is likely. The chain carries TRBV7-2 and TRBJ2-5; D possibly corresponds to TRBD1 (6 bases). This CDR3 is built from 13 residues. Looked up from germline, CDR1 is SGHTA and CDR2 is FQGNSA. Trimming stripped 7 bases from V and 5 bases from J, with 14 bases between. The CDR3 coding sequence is TGTGCCAGCACCGTAACTAGGGGGGAGACCCAGTACTAC. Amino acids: CASTVTRGETQYY.

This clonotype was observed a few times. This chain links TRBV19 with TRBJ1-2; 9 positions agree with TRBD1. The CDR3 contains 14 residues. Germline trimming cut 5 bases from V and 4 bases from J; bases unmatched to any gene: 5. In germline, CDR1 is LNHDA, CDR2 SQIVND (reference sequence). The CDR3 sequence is CASSATGGSYGYTF. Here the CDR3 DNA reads TGTGCCAGTAGTGCGACAGGGGGATCCTATGGCTACACCTTC.

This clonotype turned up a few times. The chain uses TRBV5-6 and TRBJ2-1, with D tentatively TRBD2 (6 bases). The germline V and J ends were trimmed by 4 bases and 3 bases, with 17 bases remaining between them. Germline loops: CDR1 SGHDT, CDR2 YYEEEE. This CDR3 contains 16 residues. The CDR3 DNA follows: TGTGCCAGCAGCGCCGAAGCGGGCGCGATCTACAATGAGCAGTTCTTC. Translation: CASSAEAGAIYNEQFF. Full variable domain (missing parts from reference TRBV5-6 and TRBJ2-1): DAGVTQSPTHLIKTRGQQVTLRCSPKSGHDTVSWYQQALGQGPQFIFQYYEEEERQRGNFPDRFSGHQFPNYSSELNVNALLLGDSALYLCASSAEAGAIYNEQFFGPGTRLTVL.

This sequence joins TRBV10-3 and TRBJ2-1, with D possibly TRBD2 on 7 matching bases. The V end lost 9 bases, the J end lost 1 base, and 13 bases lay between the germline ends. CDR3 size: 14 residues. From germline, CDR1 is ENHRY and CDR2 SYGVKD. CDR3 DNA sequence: TGTGCCATGGGGGGGCTTAGATCCTACAATGAGCAGTTCTTC. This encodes CAMGGLRSYNEQFF.

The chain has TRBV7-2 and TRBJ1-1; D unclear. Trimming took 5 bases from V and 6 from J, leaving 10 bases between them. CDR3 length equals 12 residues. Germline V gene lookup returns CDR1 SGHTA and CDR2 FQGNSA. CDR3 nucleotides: TGTGCCAGCAGCCCCTCTAAGCCTGAAGCTTTCTTT. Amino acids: CASSPSKPEAFF.

The CDR3 region has the DNA TGTGCCAGCAGTTCAGTGAGGAGGGGCTCCTACGAGCAGTACGTC. Residues: CASSSVRRGSYEQYV. V usage is TRBV6-2 or TRBV6-3 and J usage is TRBJ2-7; D may be TRBD2 (6 bases). The V end was cut by 4 bases, the J end by 0 bases, with 13 bases between. CDR3 length: 15 amino acids. Germline V lookup: CDR1 MNHEY, CDR2 SVGEGT.

The CDR3 sequence: CASSQLVARGLGHEQYF. Here the CDR3 DNA reads TGTGCCAGCAGTCAACTGGTAGCACGGGGGTTAGGGCACGAGCAGTACTTC. V gene TRBV27 combines with J gene TRBJ2-7; possibly TRBD2 for D (6 bases). The V gene lost 5 bases and the J gene lost 5 bases, with 25 bases spanning the gap. The CDR3 sequence is 17 residues long. Germline V lookup: CDR1 MNHEY, CDR2 SMNVEV (reference sequence).

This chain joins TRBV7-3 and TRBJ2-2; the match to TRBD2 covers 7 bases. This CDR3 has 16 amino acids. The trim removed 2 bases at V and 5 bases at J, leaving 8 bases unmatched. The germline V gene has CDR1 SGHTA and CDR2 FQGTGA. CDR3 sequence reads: CASSLFAGVGTGELFF. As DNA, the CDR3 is TGTGCCAGCAGCTTATTTGCGGGAGTAGGTACCGGGGAGCTGTTTTTT. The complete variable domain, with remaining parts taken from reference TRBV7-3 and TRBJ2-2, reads GAGVSQTPSNKVTEKGKYVELRCDPISGHTALYWYRQSLGQGPEFLIYFQGTGAADDSGLPNDRFFAVRPEGSVSTLKIQRTERGDSAVYLCASSLFAGVGTGELFFGEGSRLTVL.

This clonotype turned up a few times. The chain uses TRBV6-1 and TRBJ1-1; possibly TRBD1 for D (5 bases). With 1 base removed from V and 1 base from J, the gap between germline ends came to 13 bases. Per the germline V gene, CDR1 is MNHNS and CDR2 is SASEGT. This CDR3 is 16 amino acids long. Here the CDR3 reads CASSEELGRPNTEAFF. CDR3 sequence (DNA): TGTGCCAGCAGTGAAGAGCTGGGACGGCCGAACACTGAAGCTTTCTTT.

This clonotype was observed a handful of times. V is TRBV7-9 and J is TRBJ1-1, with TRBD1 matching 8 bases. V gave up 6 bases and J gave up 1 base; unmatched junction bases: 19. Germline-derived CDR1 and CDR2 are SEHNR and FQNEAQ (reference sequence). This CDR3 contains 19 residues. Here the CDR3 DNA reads TGTGCCAGCAGGATCCATAACTTAAGAACCGGGACAGGGAACACTGAAGCTTTCTTT. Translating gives CASRIHNLRTGTGNTEAFF.

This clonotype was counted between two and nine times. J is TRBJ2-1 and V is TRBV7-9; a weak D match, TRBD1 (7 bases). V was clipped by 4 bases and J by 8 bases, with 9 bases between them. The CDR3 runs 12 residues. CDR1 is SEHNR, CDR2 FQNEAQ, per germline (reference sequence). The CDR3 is CASSSGGYEQFF. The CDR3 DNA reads TGTGCCAGCAGCTCAGGGGGGTATGAGCAGTTCTTC.

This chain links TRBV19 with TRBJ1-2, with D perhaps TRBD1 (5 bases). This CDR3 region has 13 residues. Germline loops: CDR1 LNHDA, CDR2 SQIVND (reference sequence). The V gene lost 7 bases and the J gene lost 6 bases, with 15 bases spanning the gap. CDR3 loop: CASTTGVYHGYTF. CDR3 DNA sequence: TGTGCCAGTACCACAGGAGTGTACCATGGCTACACCTTC.

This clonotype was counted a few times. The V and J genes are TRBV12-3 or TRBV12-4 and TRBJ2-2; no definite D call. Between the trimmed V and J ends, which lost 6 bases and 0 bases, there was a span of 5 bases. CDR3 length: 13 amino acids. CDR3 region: CASRTTNTGELFF. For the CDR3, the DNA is TGTGCCAGCAGGACAACGAACACCGGGGAGCTGTTTTTT.

The chain's CDR3 is CASKRDLQETQYF. The CDR3 nucleotides read TGTGCCAGCAAGCGGGACCTCCAAGAGACCCAGTACTTC. The rearrangement uses TRBV6-1 and TRBJ2-5, with 7 positions matching TRBD2. The CDR3 has 13 residues. Unmatched junction bases numbered 3, after V lost 7 bases and J lost 1 base. Germline V gene lookup returns CDR1 MNHNS and CDR2 SASEGT.

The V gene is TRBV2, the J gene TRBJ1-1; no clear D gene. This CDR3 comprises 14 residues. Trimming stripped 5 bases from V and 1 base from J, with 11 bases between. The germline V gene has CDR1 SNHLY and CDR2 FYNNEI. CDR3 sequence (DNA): TGTGCCAGCAGTCTAACAGAAAGGAACACTGAAGCTTTCTTT. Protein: CASSLTERNTEAFF.